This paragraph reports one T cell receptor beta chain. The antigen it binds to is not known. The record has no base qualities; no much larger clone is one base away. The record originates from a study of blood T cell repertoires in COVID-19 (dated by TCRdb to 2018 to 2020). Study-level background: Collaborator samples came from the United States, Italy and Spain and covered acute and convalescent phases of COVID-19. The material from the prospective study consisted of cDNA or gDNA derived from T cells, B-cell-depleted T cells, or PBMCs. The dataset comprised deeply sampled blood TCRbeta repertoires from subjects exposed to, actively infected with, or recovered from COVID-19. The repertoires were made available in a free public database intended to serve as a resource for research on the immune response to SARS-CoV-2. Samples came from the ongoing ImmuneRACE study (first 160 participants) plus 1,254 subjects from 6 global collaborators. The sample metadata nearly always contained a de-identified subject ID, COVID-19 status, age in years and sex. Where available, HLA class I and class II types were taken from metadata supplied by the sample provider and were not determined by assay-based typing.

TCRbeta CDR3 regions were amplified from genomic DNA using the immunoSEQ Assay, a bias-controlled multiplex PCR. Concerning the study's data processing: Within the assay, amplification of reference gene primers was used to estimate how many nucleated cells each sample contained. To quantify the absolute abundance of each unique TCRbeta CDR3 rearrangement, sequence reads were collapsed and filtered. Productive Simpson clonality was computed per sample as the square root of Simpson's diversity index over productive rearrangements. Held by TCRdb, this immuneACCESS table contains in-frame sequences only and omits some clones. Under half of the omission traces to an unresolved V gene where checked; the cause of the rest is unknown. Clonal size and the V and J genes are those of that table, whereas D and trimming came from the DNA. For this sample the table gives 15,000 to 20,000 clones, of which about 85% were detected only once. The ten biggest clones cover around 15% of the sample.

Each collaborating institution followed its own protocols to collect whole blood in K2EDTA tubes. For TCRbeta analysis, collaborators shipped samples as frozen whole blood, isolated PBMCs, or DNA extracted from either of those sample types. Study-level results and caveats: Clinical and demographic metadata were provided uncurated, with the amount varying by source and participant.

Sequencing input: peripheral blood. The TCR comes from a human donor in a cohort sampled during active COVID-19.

The nucleotide sequence reads TGTGCCAGCAGTTTAACGGCGGCGTTATTCTACGAGCAGTACTTC. Translation gives CASSLTAALFYEQYF. In this chain, TRBV28 is recombined with TRBJ2-7; the D gene is unclear. The CDR3 starts with the cysteine, ends with the phenylalanine, and has 15 residues. The read is trimmed to its CDR3 DNA, 45 bases read in frame from base 1. Trimming removed 2 bases from V and 3 bases from J, leaving 14 bases between the germline ends. CDR1 and CDR2, per the germline V gene, are MDHEN and SYDVKM.